This TCR beta chain was sequenced for a study of Ad26.COV2.S vaccination and SARS-CoV-2 variants. Findings and caveats of the study: Vaccine recipients had higher spike-specific TCR breadth than placebo recipients.

Treatment: roughly 19 received Ad26.COV2.S at low or high dose, single or two shots; about 5 received placebo; per-sample allocation not given. Each sample was drawn 63 days after the first injection (of vaccine or placebo). Generated by immunoSEQ multiplex PCR, the TCRdb table keeps only in-frame clones and is missing some. The sample consists of 380,000 or so clones, 88% of them appearing once. For this clone: Its antigen is unknown.

V was pared by 4 bases and J by 6 bases, with 12 bases of the junction left unmatched. This CDR3 comprises 16 residues. In germline, CDR1 is MDHEN, CDR2 SYDVKM. This sequence joins TRBV28 and TRBJ1-2, with TRBD1 matching over 9 bases. The TCR was taken from a person between 18 and 60 years old who received the Ad26.COV2.S COVID-19 vaccine or a placebo. The sample in question was peripheral blood, obtained in a trial of Ad26.COV2.S vaccine versus placebo. CDR3 residues: CASSSLHPGQGNGYTF. In DNA, the CDR3 is TGTGCCAGCAGTTCCCTACATCCGGGACAGGGTAATGGCTACACCTTC.